These 6 T cell receptor beta chains were sequenced from one sample in a study of blood T cell repertoires in COVID-19. The method was immunoSEQ multiplex PCR; TCRdb's version includes in-frame clones alone and lacks a portion of them. Here the sample spans 200,000 to 250,000 clones, about 85% being singletons. Sequencing input: peripheral blood. These TCRs come from a man aged 45-65 years who had recovered from COVID-19.

The CDR3 region is CASSLDRVGPYEQYF. The CDR3, as DNA: TGTGCCAGCAGTTTAGACAGGGTCGGTCCCTACGAGCAGTACTTC. J is TRBJ2-7 and V is TRBV28; 7 bases agree with TRBD1. V dropped 2 bases and J dropped 2; count of bases not matched to a gene: 6. CDR1 MDHEN and CDR2 SYDVKM come from the germline V gene. The CDR3 is made up of 15 amino acids.

V and J are TRBV5-1 and TRBJ2-2, with 8 bases that match TRBD1. This CDR3 spans 16 amino acids. V gave up 5 bases and J gave up 4 bases; unmatched junction bases: 10. CDR1 is SGHRS, CDR2 YFSETQ, per germline. CDR3 residues: CASSPGQGGITGELFF. Here the CDR3 DNA reads TGCGCCAGCAGTCCCGGACAGGGTGGGATCACCGGGGAGCTGTTTTTT. The complete variable domain, with remaining parts taken from reference TRBV5-1 and TRBJ2-2, reads KAGVTQTPRYLIKTRGQQVTLSCSPISGHRSVSWYQQTPGQGLQFLFEYFSETQRNKGNFPGRFSGRQFSNSRSEMNVSTLELGDSALYLCASSPGQGGITGELFFGEGSRLTVL.

As to this clone: Other nucleotide sequences in the sample specify the same CDR3. The chain recombines TRBV5-1 with TRBJ2-7; TRBD2 agrees at 7 bases. CDR1 SGHRS and CDR2 YFSETQ come from the germline V gene. The CDR3 is 14 amino acids. The V and J ends lost 2 bases and 0 bases, in that order; junction bases with no gene match: 2. In DNA form, the CDR3 reads TGCGCCAGCAGCTTAGCGGGACTCTCCTACGAGCAGTACTTC. Protein: CASSLAGLSYEQYF.

This clone is a singleton in its sample. The rearrangement uses TRBV27 and TRBJ2-3, with D possibly being TRBD2 (6 bases). Deletions cut 8 bases from V and 6 bases from J, with 18 bases between. The CDR3 spans 14 residues. The germline CDR1 and CDR2 sequences are MNHEY and SMNVEV (reference sequence). The CDR3 DNA is TGTGCCAGCGACGGGTGGGGGAGGAGGGATACGCAGTATTTT. This gives the protein CASDGWGRRDTQYF.

The chain uses TRBV18 and TRBJ2-2; TRBD2 matches 11 bases. The CDR3 runs to 17 residues. V lost 6 bases to trimming and J lost 2 bases; unmatched junction nucleotides: 8. The germline V gene has CDR1 KGHSH and CDR2 LQKENI. This chain's CDR3 is CASSLTSGNGNTGELFF. In DNA, the CDR3 is TGTGCCAGCTCGCTGACTAGCGGGAACGGTAACACCGGGGAGCTGTTTTTT.

The genes are TRBV28 and TRBJ1-3; 10 nucleotides agree with TRBD1. Losses at the gene ends were 5 bases for V and 1 base for J; bases not matched to a gene: 8. The CDR3 is made up of 17 amino acids. The germline gives CDR1 MDHEN, CDR2 SYDVKM. The CDR3 spells CASSPFGQGVSGNTIYF. The CDR3 DNA follows: TGTGCCAGCAGTCCCTTCGGACAGGGGGTATCTGGAAACACCATATATTTT. Combining the CDR3 with reference TRBV28 and TRBJ1-3 gives the whole variable domain DVKVTQSSRYLVKRTGEKVFLECVQDMDHENMFWYRQDPGLGLRLIYFSYDVKMKEKGDIPEGYSVSREKKERFSLILESASTNQTSMYLCASSPFGQGVSGNTIYFGEGSWLTVV.